Described below is a single T cell receptor (beta chain) sequence and its context. The antigen it binds to is not known. No base quality information exists; no much larger clone differs at one position. This record comes from a study of blood T cell repertoires in COVID-19 (dated by TCRdb to between 2020 and 2021). In terms of the full investigation: Samples covering the acute and convalescent phases of COVID-19 were provided by collaborators in the United States, Italy and Spain. Subjects who had been exposed to COVID-19, were actively infected with it, or had recovered from it provided the deeply sampled blood TCRbeta repertoires that made up the dataset. Where available, HLA class I and class II types were taken from metadata supplied by the sample provider and were not determined by assay-based typing. The prospective study material was composed of cDNA or gDNA derived from T cells, B-cell-depleted T cells, or PBMCs. A freely available public database, intended as a resource for researchers studying the immune response to SARS-CoV-2, is where the repertoires were released. The sample metadata nearly always contained a de-identified subject ID, COVID-19 status, age in years and sex. The samples were drawn from the first 160 participants of the ongoing ImmuneRACE study and from 1,254 subjects provided by 6 global collaborators.

CDR1 SGHNT and CDR2 YYREEE were looked up in the germline V gene (reference sequence). The CDR3 numbers 17 residues from cysteine through phenylalanine. Just the 51-base CDR3 DNA is kept, in frame starting at base 1. The germline V and J ends show losses of 4 bases and 5 bases respectively, and no gene match explains 11 bases of the junction. Collaborating institutions collected whole blood in K2EDTA tubes following their own protocols. For TCRbeta analysis, collaborators shipped samples as frozen whole blood, isolated PBMCs, or DNA extracted from either of those sample types. TCRbeta CDR3 regions were amplified from genomic DNA using the immunoSEQ Assay, a bias-controlled multiplex PCR. For the original study's pipeline: Within the assay, amplification of reference gene primers was used to estimate how many nucleated cells each sample contained. To quantify the absolute abundance of each unique TCRbeta CDR3 rearrangement, sequence reads were collapsed and filtered. For each sample, productive Simpson clonality was calculated by taking the square root of Simpson's diversity index across productive rearrangements. The table was pulled from immuneACCESS by TCRdb, which kept in-frame rearrangements only. Such tables lose some clones; where checked, under half of the loss comes from unresolved V genes, and the rest has no known cause. For V, J and clone size, that table is used; D and trimming come from the DNA. Present in this sample are approximately 130,000 clones, approximately 85% of which were seen just once. 4.3% of the sample lies in the top ten.

The study at large found these results: The amount of clinical and demographic metadata varied by source and participant and was provided uncurated.

Sequencing was done on a sample of peripheral blood. This chain is built from TRBV5-4 and TRBJ2-5, with 13 bases in between that match TRBD2. The sequence was obtained from a human donor in a cohort sampled during active COVID-19. The CDR3 protein is CASSHEGLAGAVETQYF. The DNA reads TGTGCCAGCAGCCACGAAGGACTAGCGGGAGCGGTTGAGACCCAGTACTTC.